The 21 T cell receptor beta chains presented below share a single source sample, sequenced in a study of cytotoxic CD8 clonotypes in ibrutinib-treated CLL. The protocol was immunoSEQ multiplex PCR, while the TCRdb copy is restricted to in-frame clones and leaves out a portion. The sample records 200,000 to 250,000 clones, 60% to 80% being singletons. The material sequenced was PBMCs, taken after 12 months of ibrutinib treatment. These receptors all come from a human donor with chronic lymphocytic leukemia.

The table lists this clone with a count of one. DNA for the CDR3: TGTGCCAGCGGGGGTTGGGACCGATCCTACGAGCAGTACTTC. It is translated as CASGGWDRSYEQYF. The chain uses TRBV21-1 and TRBJ2-7. TRBV21-1 is a listed pseudogene. This CDR3 has 14 amino acids.

The DNA for the CDR3 is TGTGCCAGCAGCGCCGACGCGGAGACCCAGTACTTC. Translation gives CASSADAETQYF. The chain links TRBV9 to TRBJ2-5; D unresolved. With 3 bases removed from V and 5 bases from J, the gap between germline ends came to 8 bases. Germline V gives CDR1 SGDLS, CDR2 YYNGEE. The CDR3 length is 12 residues. Together with reference TRBV9 and TRBJ2-5, the CDR3 gives the full variable domain: DSGVTQTPKHLITATGQRVTLRCSPRSGDLSVYWYQQSLDQGLQFLIQYYNGEERAKGNILERFSAQQFPDLHSELNLSSLELGDSALYFCASSADAETQYFGPGTRLLVL.

This chain uses TRBV30 with TRBJ2-7; weak D call: TRBD1 (6 bases). The germline V gene encodes CDR1 GTSNPN and CDR2 SVGIG (reference sequence). This CDR3 is 11 amino acids long. V was clipped by 5 bases and J by 5 bases, with 10 bases between them. Written as DNA, the CDR3 is TGTGCCTGGTCTGGGGGCCACGAGCAGTACTTC. It is translated as CAWSGGHEQYF.

V usage is TRBV6-1 and J usage is TRBJ2-5; 16 bases are a match to TRBD2. Losses at the gene ends were 1 base for V and 5 bases for J; bases not matched to a gene: 19. This CDR3 is 22 amino acids long. Germline-derived CDR1 and CDR2 are MNHNS and SASEGT. CDR3 residues: CASSEDPGLAGGLISIVETQYF. DNA of the CDR3: TGTGCCAGCAGTGAAGATCCGGGACTAGCGGGGGGGCTTATAAGTATTGTGGAGACCCAGTACTTC.

This clone has only a few counts. The chain joins TRBV5-1 to TRBJ1-6; TRBD1 aligns across 9 bases. CDR3 length equals 13 residues. Trimming took 4 bases from V and 11 from J; bases not matched to a gene: 4. In germline, CDR1 is SGHRS, CDR2 YFSETQ. This CDR3 is CASSRGQGAPLHF. Here the CDR3 DNA reads TGCGCCAGCAGCAGGGGACAGGGCGCACCCCTCCACTTT.

V and J are TRBV19 and TRBJ2-5; possibly TRBD2 for D (5 bases). Trimming removed 3 bases from V and 5 bases from J, with 16 bases in between. Germline V gene data show CDR1 as LNHDA and CDR2 as SQIVND (reference sequence). CDR3 size: 15 residues. In nucleotides, the CDR3 is TGTGCCAGTAGTATCGGGCTTGTATCGGGGGAGACCCAGTACTTC. Translated, it gives CASSIGLVSGETQYF.

Only one count was recorded for this clone. This chain links TRBV7-9 with TRBJ2-5; no clear D gene. V was shortened by 4 bases and J by 9 bases, with 15 bases between the two germline ends. Germline lookup yields CDR1 SEHNR and CDR2 FQNEAQ (reference sequence). The CDR3 sequence is 13 residues long. This chain's CDR3 is CASSSTIRRPQYF. CDR3 bases: TGTGCCAGCAGCTCAACGATACGGCGCCCCCAGTACTTC.

The V call is TRBV29-1, the J call TRBJ2-1; TRBD1 matches at 9 bases. The J segment lost 1 base and the V segment lost 0 bases, leaving 4 bases of the junction unmatched. CDR1 is SQVTM and CDR2 is ANQGSEA in the germline V gene. The length of the CDR3 is 16 residues. CDR3 region: CSVEDDRGLSYNEQFF. CDR3 nucleotides: TGCAGCGTTGAAGACGACAGGGGGTTGTCCTACAATGAGCAGTTCTTC.

In this sample, this clone turned up a few times. The rearrangement uses TRBV2 and TRBJ2-7, with a tentative D call TRBD2 (5 bases). The CDR3 has 11 residues. Germline CDR1 is SNHLY and CDR2 is FYNNEI. Trimming pared 6 bases from V and 8 bases from J, leaving 11 bases between. In nucleotides, the CDR3 is TGTGCCAGCAGAGCTTCGGGAAAGCAGTACTTC. It encodes CASRASGKQYF.

The sample holds many counts of this clone. This rearrangement joins TRBV30 to TRBJ1-2; the match to TRBD1 covers 7 bases. The CDR3 totals 13 residues. Germline assignment: CDR1 GTSNPN and CDR2 SVGIG (reference sequence). V lost 0 bases, J lost 5 bases, and 3 bases stayed unmatched. CDR3 nucleotide sequence: TGTGCCTGGAGTGTATTCAGGGGGTATGGCTACACCTTC. Its protein is CAWSVFRGYGYTF.

The V gene is TRBV9, the J gene TRBJ2-4, with a weak D call TRBD1 (6 bases). Trimming left V 0 bases short and J 0 bases short, with 10 bases between. The CDR3 has 16 amino acids. Germline values: CDR1 SGDLS, CDR2 YYNGEE. CDR3 sequence: CASSVGTGLAKNIQYF. The DNA of the CDR3 is TGTGCCAGCAGCGTAGGTACAGGGCTAGCCAAAAACATTCAGTACTTC.

This clone came up once. The V and J genes are TRBV15 and TRBJ1-1; 8 bases match TRBD1. The CDR3 runs 14 residues. V shed 5 bases, J shed 4 bases, and the junction held 6 bases outside the gene matches. Looked up from germline, CDR1 is LNHNV and CDR2 is YYDKDF (reference sequence). The DNA for the CDR3 is TGTGCCACCAGCGGCGGACAGGGCGTCACTGAAGCTTTCTTT. Its protein product is CATSGGQGVTEAFF.

The chain has TRBV7-8 and TRBJ2-2; no clear D gene. The V end was cut by 8 bases, the J end by 3 bases, with 7 bases between. The CDR3 runs 12 residues. Germline V CDR1 and CDR2: SGHVS, FQNEAQ. The CDR3 coding sequence is TGTGCCAGCCTGAGATACACCGGGGAGCTGTTTTTT. Amino acids: CASLRYTGELFF.

The V and J genes are TRBV25-1 and TRBJ2-1; no reliable D call. The germline CDR1 and CDR2 sequences are MGHDK and SYGVNS. The CDR3 totals 13 residues. The V gene lost 7 bases and the J gene lost 7 bases, with 14 bases spanning the gap. CDR3 coding DNA: TGTGCCAGCAAGTCCTTAGTCTCTAATGAGCAGTTCTTC. It translates to CASKSLVSNEQFF. Variable domain in full (rest from reference TRBV25-1 and TRBJ2-1): EADIYQTPRYLVIGTGKKITLECSQTMGHDKMYWYQQDPGMELHLIHYSYGVNSTEKGDLSSESTVSRIRTEHFPLTLESARPSHTSQYLCASKSLVSNEQFFGPGTRLTVL.

The chain combines TRBV30 with TRBJ2-3; the D gene is possibly TRBD1 (6 bases). The CDR3 has 14 residues. Germline CDR1 GTSNPN, CDR2 SVGIG (reference sequence). Trimming removed 7 bases from V and 2 bases from J, with 16 bases in between. The CDR3 nucleotides read TGTGCCTTCCGACAGGCCAGGTCCACAGATACGCAGTATTTT. Its translation: CAFRQARSTDTQYF.

This clone was seen a handful of times. The chain links TRBV3-1 (or the pseudogene TRBV3-2) to TRBJ2-1, with D unresolved. The CDR3 covers 9 residues. Trimming removed 11 bases at V and 6 bases at J, with 5 bases between. Germline assignment: CDR1 LGHDT and CDR2 YNNKEL (reference sequence). CDR3 nucleotide sequence: TGTGCCGCCGGCAATGAGCAGTTCTTC. The encoded protein is CAAGNEQFF.

The V gene is TRBV5-1, the J gene TRBJ2-1; possibly TRBD2 for D (6 bases). This CDR3 comprises 13 residues. Germline CDR1 reads SGHRS; CDR2 reads YFSETQ. V was cut by 1 base and J by 7 bases, with 9 bases left in between. DNA for the CDR3: TGCGCCAGCAGCTTGTCGGAGGGGAATGAGCAGTTCTTC. Translating it yields CASSLSEGNEQFF.

This rearrangement joins TRBV5-1 to TRBJ2-5; D remains ambiguous. The CDR3 spans 14 residues. Trimming shortened V by 3 bases and J by 5 bases, and 14 bases separated the two germline ends. Per the germline V gene, CDR1 is SGHRS and CDR2 is YFSETQ. The CDR3 reads CASSSGSLGETQYF. Here the CDR3 DNA reads TGCGCCAGCAGCTCGGGCAGCCTTGGGGAGACCCAGTACTTC.

The chain recombines TRBV7-8 with TRBJ2-7; possible D gene TRBD1, 6 bases. The CDR3 consists of 15 residues. V was cut by 1 base and J by 1 base, with 11 bases left in between. The germline V gene encodes CDR1 SGHVS and CDR2 FQNEAQ. The CDR3 sequence is CASSLVFGQSYEQYF. The CDR3 DNA sequence: TGTGCCAGCAGCTTAGTTTTCGGACAGTCCTACGAGCAGTACTTC. The full variable domain, completed using reference TRBV7-8 and TRBJ2-7, is GAGVSQSPRYKVAKRGQDVALRCDPISGHVSLFWYQQALGQGPEFLTYFQNEAQLDKSGLPSDRFFAERPEGSVSTLKIQRTQQEDSAVYLCASSLVFGQSYEQYFGPGTRLTVT.

V usage is TRBV5-4 and J usage is TRBJ2-1; tentatively, D is TRBD1 (6 bases). This CDR3 is 14 amino acids long. Trimming stripped 4 bases from V and 2 bases from J, with 10 bases between. Per the germline V gene, CDR1 is SGHNT and CDR2 is YYREEE (reference sequence). In DNA, the CDR3 is TGTGCCAGCAGCATGACAGGACCCTACAATGAGCAGTTCTTC. Its protein is CASSMTGPYNEQFF.

This rearrangement joins TRBV7-2 to TRBJ1-1; weak D call: TRBD1 (6 bases). This CDR3 contains 15 residues. With 5 bases removed from V and 8 bases from J, the gap between germline ends came to 21 bases. Germline loops: CDR1 SGHTA, CDR2 FQGNSA. CDR3 nucleotide sequence: TGTGCCAGCAGCAGGGGGGCGGGGCTTTACGGAGAAGCTTTCTTT. Its translation: CASSRGAGLYGEAFF. The complete variable domain, with remaining parts taken from reference TRBV7-2 and TRBJ1-1, reads GAGVSQSPSNKVTEKGKDVELRCDPISGHTALYWYRQSLGQGLEFLIYFQGNSAPDKSGLPSDRFSAERTGGSVSTLTIQRTQQEDSAVYLCASSRGAGLYGEAFFGQGTRLTVV.